The rows below give T cell receptor beta chains drawn from one sample of a study of blood T cell repertoires in COVID-19. The repertoire was sequenced with immunoSEQ multiplex PCR; TCRdb's copy has only in-frame clones and lacks some. Of fewer than 100,000 clones in the sample, around nine tenths were seen once. Sequencing was carried out using peripheral blood. These receptors came from a man in his fifties with acute or convalescent COVID-19. CDR3s include the opening cysteine and the closing phenylalanine or tryptophan. The D gene is left open where the match is weak. Clone sizes are given selectively: once, few, many, or a class where the clone is expanded.

TGTGCCAGCAGCTTTACAACCTTTAACACTGAAGCTTTCTTT | CASSFTTFNTEAFF | TRBV7-2 | - | TRBJ1-1 | 14 | -
TGTGCCAGTAGTATAGATCACAGGGCTGTCACTGAAGCTTTCTTT | CASSIDHRAVTEAFF | TRBV19 | - | TRBJ1-1 | 15 | once
TGTGCCAGCAGCAGGGACAGCTCCTACGAGCAGTACTTC | CASSRDSSYEQYF | TRBV7-9 | TRBD1 | TRBJ2-7 | 13 | -
TGTGCCAGTAGTACCTTTCGGGAGACCCAGTACTTC | CASSTFRETQYF | TRBV19 | - | TRBJ2-5 | 12 | -
TGTGCCAGCAGCGAACTACTAGCGGGAGGGTACGAGCAGTACTTC | CASSELLAGGYEQYF | TRBV2 | TRBD2 | TRBJ2-7 | 15 | -
TGTGCCAGCAGCCTGGTAGCGGGGACGAGCACAGATACGCAGTATTTT | CASSLVAGTSTDTQYF | TRBV3-1/TRBV3-2 | TRBD2 | TRBJ2-3 | 16 | -
TGTGCCAGCAGCTCTCAGGGGTTCAGGGACATTCAGTACTTC | CASSSQGFRDIQYF | TRBV7-9 | - | TRBJ2-4 | 14 | -
TGTGCCAGCAGTTTTGTCCGTCGAAACACCATATATTTT | CASSFVRRNTIYF | TRBV12-3/TRBV12-4 | - | TRBJ1-3 | 13 | -
TGTGCCAGCATAACTAGCGGGAAGGGTGAGCAGTTCTTC | CASITSGKGEQFF | TRBV12-3/TRBV12-4 | TRBD2 | TRBJ2-1 | 13 | -
TGTGCCAGCAGCCAAAGACAGGGATCCGACACTGAAGCTTTCTTT | CASSQRQGSDTEAFF | TRBV3-1/TRBV3-2 | TRBD1 | TRBJ1-1 | 15 | -
TGCGCCAGCAGTGAGTCGAGAAGCGGGAGGACCTACGAGCAGTACTTC | CASSESRSGRTYEQYF | TRBV10-1 | TRBD2 | TRBJ2-7 | 16 | -
TGTGCCAGCAGAAAGACTAGCACAGATACGCAGTATTTT | CASRKTSTDTQYF | TRBV12-3/TRBV12-4 | - | TRBJ2-3 | 13 | -
TGTGCCAGCAGCTACAGGGTCGAGCAGTACTTC | CASSYRVEQYF | TRBV12-3/TRBV12-4 | - | TRBJ2-7 | 11 | -
TGTGCCAGTAGTACTGACGACAGGGGGATCACTGAAGCTTTCTTT | CASSTDDRGITEAFF | TRBV19 | TRBD1 | TRBJ1-1 | 15 | -
TGTGCCAGCAGTTCAAACCGGGACACATACAATGAGCAGTTCTTC | CASSSNRDTYNEQFF | TRBV27 | - | TRBJ2-1 | 15 | -
TGTGCCAGCAGCGGCCCGGCCAGGGGGCCCTACGAGCAGTACTTC | CASSGPARGPYEQYF | TRBV5-6 | TRBD1 | TRBJ2-7 | 15 | -
TGTGCCAGCACCATTAGCGGGAGTGGTGAGCAGTTCTTC | CASTISGSGEQFF | TRBV11-2 | TRBD2 | TRBJ2-1 | 13 | once
TGCAGCTCCAGGGGTTCCTATGGCTACACCTTC | CSSRGSYGYTF | TRBV29-1 | - | TRBJ1-2 | 11 | few
TGCGCCAGCAGACAGGGCCAAGAGACCCAGTACTTC | CASRQGQETQYF | TRBV5-1 | - | TRBJ2-5 | 12 | once
TGCGCCAGCAGCCTAGGGGGCAGGGGTAATCAGCCCCAGCATTTT | CASSLGGRGNQPQHF | TRBV4-1 | TRBD1 | TRBJ1-5 | 15 | -
TGCGCCAGCAGCCAAGCCACTTTAGCGGGAGGGCGGAATGAGCAGTTCTTC | CASSQATLAGGRNEQFF | TRBV4-1 | TRBD2 | TRBJ2-1 | 17 | -
TGTGCCAGCAGTTACTTTGGAGATCAGCCCCAGCATTTT | CASSYFGDQPQHF | TRBV6-2/TRBV6-3 | - | TRBJ1-5 | 13 | -
TGCGCCAGCAGCCCTACAGGGGACCCCACAGATACGCAGTATTTT | CASSPTGDPTDTQYF | TRBV5-1 | TRBD1 | TRBJ2-3 | 15 | few
TGTGCCAGCAGTGTAGGGCCTAGCGGGAGGAGGTACAATGAGCAGTTCTTC | CASSVGPSGRRYNEQFF | TRBV2 | TRBD2 | TRBJ2-1 | 17 | -
TGTGCCAGCAGTTTCGGGACTAGCGGGAGAGCCCCGCCGATCGCTACGCAGTATTTT | CASSFGTSGRAPPIATQYF | TRBV27 | TRBD2 | TRBJ2-3 | 19 | few
TGTGCCAGCAGCCCCCAGGGACAGGGAAACTATGGCTACACCTTC | CASSPQGQGNYGYTF | TRBV14 | TRBD1 | TRBJ1-2 | 15 | -
TGTGCCACCAGTGATTTGTGGACTAGCGGGAGCACAGATACGCAGTATTTT | CATSDLWTSGSTDTQYF | TRBV24-1 | TRBD2 | TRBJ2-3 | 17 | once
TGCGCCAGCAGCTTTTCCCAGGGCACTGAAAAACTGTTTTTT | CASSFSQGTEKLFF | TRBV5-1 | - | TRBJ1-4 | 14 | -
TGTGCCAGCAGGTCCATCGGGGGGGCTTATGGCTACACCTTC | CASRSIGGAYGYTF | TRBV5-4 | - | TRBJ1-2 | 14 | few
TGTGCCAGCAGCCCCCTTGGGACAGGCACAGATACGCAGTATTTT | CASSPLGTGTDTQYF | TRBV6-5 | TRBD1 | TRBJ2-3 | 15 | -
TGTGCCAGCTCACCTACCGGGACAGGGGCCGGAAACACCATATATTTT | CASSPTGTGAGNTIYF | TRBV18 | TRBD1 | TRBJ1-3 | 16 | once
TGTGCCAGCTGGGGGGGTTTTGACGGGGCCAACGTCCTGACTTTC | CASWGGFDGANVLTF | TRBV2 | TRBD2 | TRBJ2-6 | 15 | -
TGCGCCAGCAGCTGGGGGGAGTCCTACAATGAGCAGTTCTTC | CASSWGESYNEQFF | TRBV5-1 | - | TRBJ2-1 | 14 | -
TGTGCCAGCAGCTTAGGGTCTAGCGGGAGAGAGACCCAGTACTTC | CASSLGSSGRETQYF | TRBV7-6 | TRBD2 | TRBJ2-5 | 15 | -
TGTGCCAGCTCACTGCAAAACAGGGAGACCCAGTACTTC | CASSLQNRETQYF | TRBV18 | - | TRBJ2-5 | 13 | -